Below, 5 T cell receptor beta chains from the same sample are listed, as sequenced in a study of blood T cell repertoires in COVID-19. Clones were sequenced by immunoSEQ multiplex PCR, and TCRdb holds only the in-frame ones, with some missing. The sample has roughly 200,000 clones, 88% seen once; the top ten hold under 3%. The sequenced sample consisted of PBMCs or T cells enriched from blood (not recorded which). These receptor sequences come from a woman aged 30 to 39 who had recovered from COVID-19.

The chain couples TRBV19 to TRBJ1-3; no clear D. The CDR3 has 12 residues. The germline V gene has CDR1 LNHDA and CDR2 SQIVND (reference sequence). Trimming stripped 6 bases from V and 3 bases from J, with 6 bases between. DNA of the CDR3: TGTGCCAGTAGAAATAGTGGAAACACCATATATTTT. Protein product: CASRNSGNTIYF.

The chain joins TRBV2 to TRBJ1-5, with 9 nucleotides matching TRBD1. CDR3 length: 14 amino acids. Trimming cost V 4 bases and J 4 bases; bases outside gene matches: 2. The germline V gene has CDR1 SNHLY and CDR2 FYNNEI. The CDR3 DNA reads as TGTGCCAGCAGTGCGACAGGGGGAAATCAGCCCCAGCATTTT. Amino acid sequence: CASSATGGNQPQHF.

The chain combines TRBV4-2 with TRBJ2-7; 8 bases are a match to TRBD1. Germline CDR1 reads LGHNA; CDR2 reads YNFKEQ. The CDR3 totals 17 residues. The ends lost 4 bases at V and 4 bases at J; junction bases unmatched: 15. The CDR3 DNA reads TGTGCCAGCAGCCCCGGACAGGGCCCAACCCAACCTTACGAGCAGTACTTC. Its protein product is CASSPGQGPTQPYEQYF.

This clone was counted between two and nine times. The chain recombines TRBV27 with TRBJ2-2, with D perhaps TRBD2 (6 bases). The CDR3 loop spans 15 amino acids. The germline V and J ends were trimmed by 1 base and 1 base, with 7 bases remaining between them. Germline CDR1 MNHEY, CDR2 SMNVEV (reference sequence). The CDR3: CASSLWGVNTGELFF. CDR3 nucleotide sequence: TGTGCCAGCAGTTTATGGGGGGTGAACACCGGGGAGCTGTTTTTT.

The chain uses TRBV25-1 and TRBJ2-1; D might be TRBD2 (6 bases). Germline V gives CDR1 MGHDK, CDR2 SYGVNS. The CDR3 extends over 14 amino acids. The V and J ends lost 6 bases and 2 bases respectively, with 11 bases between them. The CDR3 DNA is TGTGCCAGCAGGGGGGGAGGACCCTACAATGAGCAGTTCTTC. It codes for CASRGGGPYNEQFF. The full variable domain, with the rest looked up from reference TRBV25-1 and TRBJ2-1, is EADIYQTPRYLVIGTGKKITLECSQTMGHDKMYWYQQDPGMELHLIHYSYGVNSTEKGDLSSESTVSRIRTEHFPLTLESARPSHTSQYLCASRGGGPYNEQFFGPGTRLTVL.